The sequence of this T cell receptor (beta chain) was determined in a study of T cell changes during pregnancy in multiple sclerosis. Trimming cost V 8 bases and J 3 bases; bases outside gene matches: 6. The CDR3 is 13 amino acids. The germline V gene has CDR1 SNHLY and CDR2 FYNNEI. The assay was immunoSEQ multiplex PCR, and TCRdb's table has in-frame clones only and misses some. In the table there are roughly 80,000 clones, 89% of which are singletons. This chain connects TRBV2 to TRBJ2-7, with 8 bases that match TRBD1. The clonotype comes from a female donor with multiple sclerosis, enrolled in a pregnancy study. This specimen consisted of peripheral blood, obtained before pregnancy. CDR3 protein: CASGRGLDYEQYF. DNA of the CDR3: TGTGCCAGCGGCAGGGGGCTCGACTACGAGCAGTACTTC.